This TCR beta chain is drawn from a study of shared clonotypes between healthy human individuals. Sequenced by immunoSEQ multiplex PCR; TCRdb stores in-frame clones only, minus some. Altogether some 980,000 clones are present, around 80% being singletons, with the ten largest covering around 1.4%. The receptor was isolated from a man between 18 and 35 years old in good health. Material: memory CD4+ T cells sorted from blood. Subset of the sample: CD45RA-negative fraction.

The CDR3 loop reads CASRDRAAGEFF. The CDR3 DNA sequence: TGTGCCAGCAGGGATCGGGCCGCGGGGGAGTTCTTC. The chain couples TRBV6-5 to TRBJ2-1, with 7 bases fitting TRBD2. Germline V gene data show CDR1 as MNHEY and CDR2 as SVGAGI. Trimming took 6 bases from V and 14 from J; bases not matched to a gene: 10. The length of the CDR3 is 12 residues.